This T cell receptor (beta chain) comes out of a study of T-cell reconstitution after alpha-beta-depleted transplantation in children. CDR1 is SGHRS and CDR2 is YFSETQ in the germline V gene. The CDR3 is 15 residues long. Germline trimming cut 4 bases from V and 6 bases from J; bases unmatched to any gene: 8. Researchers prepared the TCRbeta library using unique molecular identifiers, the study reports. MiXCR, run by TCRdb on the PCR reads, gives a single entry per CDR3 protein. The data hold about 610,000 distinct CDR3 sequences, with about 10% observed a single time. This clonotype occurred many times.

Sequences were derived from PBMCs from the stem cell graft donor, sampled from the stem cell graft. The clonotype was recovered from a human donor who donated a stem cell graft to a child with acute myeloid leukemia. V gene TRBV5-1 combines with J gene TRBJ2-2, with 8 nucleotides matching TRBD1. In DNA form, the CDR3 reads TGCGCCAGCAGCCGGACAGGGCTAGTAGCCGGGGAGCTGTTTTTT. Translation gives CASSRTGLVAGELFF.